This TCR beta chain comes out of a study of CD8 T cells in ankylosing spondylitis. Study-wide findings and caveats: CD8+ disease-linked clones were present at relatively low frequencies in blood. Ankylosing spondylitis blood seemed to carry a telltale TCR beta motif made of eight highly homologous variants. Earlier authors reported some of these motif variants in reactive arthritis synovial fluid and blood. Reportedly, matched ankylosing spondylitis synovial fluid was significantly enriched for disease-linked clones.

Making the TCR beta libraries involved quantitative 5'-RACE with molecular barcodes. TCRdb reprocessed the 5' RACE reads via MiXCR and lists one record per CDR3 protein. The data hold more than 500,000 distinct CDR3 sequences, with about 5.4% observed a single time. CDR1 and CDR2 (germline): SGHAT, FQDESV (reference sequence). The ends lost 5 bases at V and 5 bases at J; junction bases unmatched: 11. This CDR3 has 15 residues. This clonotype was observed at least ten times. Its cognate antigen is unknown. Sequenced material: blood, either unsorted or a sorted T cell fraction (not recorded which). This clonotype was sampled from a male donor with ankylosing spondylitis. V and J are TRBV11-1 and TRBJ1-1, with 7 bases matching TRBD1. CDR3 in DNA: TGTGCCAGCAGCGTCCTCGGGACAGAATATACTGAAGCTTTCTTT. Its protein product is CASSVLGTEYTEAFF.